This T cell receptor (beta chain) emerged from a study of shared clonotypes between healthy human individuals (dated by TCRdb to about 2020). With regard to the full study: A few men and two women, aged 18 to 49 years, made up the cohort. Different laboratories and diverse techniques were used to prepare libraries and sequence TCR repertoires, to increase sequencing depth and limit assay-specific biases. Leukapheresis yielded between about 0.85 and 10 billion PBMCs per donor. To estimate repertoire size and how much clonotype sharing occurs between individuals, the study deeply sequenced the blood TCR repertoires of 4 to 6 healthy adults. Paper-wide results and their limitations: Pairwise subsampling led to the expectation that sequencing depth would affect the degree of clonotype sharing among donors. The genetic and exposure-history diversity represented was limited by the small number of donors. Only blood was sampled, and tissue TCR repertoires likely differ from those in blood.

Using the deep immunoSEQ assay, multiplex PCR amplified TCR CDR3 regions from genomic DNA. For each cell subset, the extracted genomic DNA was distributed evenly across all wells of several immunoSEQ 96-well plates, and each plate served as one replicate. For unsorted PBMC, each replicate PCR was loaded with 300 ng genomic DNA, equivalent to 25,000 to 35,000 T cell genomes. Unsorted PBMC genomic DNA was sequenced across ten immunoSEQ deep assay plates. The purified libraries were quantified using a Qubit 3.0 fluorometer, sized with a Bioanalyzer 2100, and then quantified again using the KAPA Library Quantification kit. Each immunoSEQ 96-well plate was sequenced on its own single-read 150-cycle Illumina NextSeq 550 flow cell. In the paper's pipeline: Because only junctional sequences without quality scores were contained in the immunoSEQ output, filtering matching that applied to full-length reads could not be performed. To assign V/J genes and CDR3, sequences were annotated against IMGT germline references using PyIR, a Python wrapper for IgBLAST v1.9. Reads with weak V/J assignments (E-value above 1e-6), missing CDR3, stop codons, out-of-frame junctions, or ambiguous translated residues were removed. V3J clonotypes were defined as sequences sharing an identical inferred V gene, J gene, and CDR3 amino acid sequence. Percentage overlap between repertoires was computed as shared unique clonotypes divided by the size of the smaller repertoire. RTK rarefaction, the Chao1 estimator, and Recon v2.1 estimates of unobserved clonotypes were used to assess repertoire richness. The table comes from immuneACCESS by way of TCRdb, which keeps in-frame sequences with V and J called. Part of the clones is missing from these tables; in studies checked, under half for an unresolved V gene and the rest for unknown reasons. Clone size and the V and J calls come from that table; the DNA yielded D and trimming. The sample profile shows a few hundred thousand clones; around 77% of them were found once. The leading ten clones occupy approximately 12% of the sample.

The donors were healthy, HIV-negative adults with no recently reported acute infections or vaccinations. Every donor was a Caucasian adult residing in Nashville, Tennessee, USA. For unsorted samples, roughly 91 million PBMCs were counted, and genomic DNA was extracted using the QIAamp DNA Blood Mini kit. After blood collection by leukapheresis, PBMCs were isolated using Ficoll-Histopaque density gradient centrifugation and then cryopreserved in the vapor phase of liquid nitrogen. As to this clone: Its antigen remains unidentified. One base away there is no much larger clone; base qualities are not given.

V is reduced by 0 bases and J by 1 base, leaving a spacing of 4 bases between them. Reading from cysteine to phenylalanine, the CDR3 counts 13 amino acids. Solely the CDR3 DNA is kept, with 39 bases framed from the first base. Reading the germline V gene gives CDR1 SGDLS and CDR2 YYNGEE. Sequenced input: PBMCs. This receptor was identified in a woman aged 40-49 years in good health. Some clones in this sample may be carry-over from other donors' samples. The chain is encoded by TRBV9 joined to TRBJ2-5; no D gene can be assigned with confidence. The CDR3 reads CASSVASQETQYF. The DNA sequence is as follows: TGTGCCAGCAGCGTAGCCTCCCAAGAGACCCAGTACTTC.